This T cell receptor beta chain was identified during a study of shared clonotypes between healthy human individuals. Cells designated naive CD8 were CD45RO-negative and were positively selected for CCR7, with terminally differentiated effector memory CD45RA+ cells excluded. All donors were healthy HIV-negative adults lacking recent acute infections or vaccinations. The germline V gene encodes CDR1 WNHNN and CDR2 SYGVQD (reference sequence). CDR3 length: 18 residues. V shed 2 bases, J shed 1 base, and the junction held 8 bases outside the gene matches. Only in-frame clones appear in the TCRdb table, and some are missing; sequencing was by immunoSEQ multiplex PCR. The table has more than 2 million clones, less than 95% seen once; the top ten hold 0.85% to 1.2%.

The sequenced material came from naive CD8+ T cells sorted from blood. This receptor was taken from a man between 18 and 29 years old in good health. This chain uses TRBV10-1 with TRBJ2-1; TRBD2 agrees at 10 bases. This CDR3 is CASSETSGRAGSYNEQFF. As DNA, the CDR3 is TGCGCCAGCAGTGAGACAAGCGGGAGGGCCGGTTCCTACAATGAGCAGTTCTTC.